The 29 T cell receptor beta chains below were found in one sample sequenced in a study of blood T cell repertoires in COVID-19. Sequencing was performed with immunoSEQ multiplex PCR; in TCRdb, only in-frame clones are kept and a portion is missing. Seen here are about 270,000 clones, just over 90% observed once, and the top ten hold about 2.5%. The material sequenced was PBMCs or T cells enriched from blood (not recorded which). All receptors derive from a woman aged 40 to 50 with acute COVID-19.

V usage is TRBV28 and J usage is TRBJ2-6, with 9 bases identical to TRBD1. J gave up 2 bases and V 4 bases, and 9 bases lay outside the gene matches. CDR1 MDHEN and CDR2 SYDVKM come from the germline V gene. The CDR3 loop spans 18 amino acids. CDR3 in DNA: TGTGCCAGCAGTTCATTGGGGACAGGGAACGCTGGGGCCAACGTCCTGACTTTC. It yields the protein CASSSLGTGNAGANVLTF.

J is TRBJ1-3 and V is TRBV14; D uncertain. V dropped 3 bases and J dropped 4 bases, with 16 bases sitting between them. The germline V gene has CDR1 SGHDN and CDR2 FVKESK. CDR3 length equals 16 residues. DNA for the CDR3: TGTGCCAGCAGCCATGGGCCATCTCATATGGGAAACACCATATATTTT. Amino acids: CASSHGPSHMGNTIYF.

The gene calls are TRBV18 and TRBJ2-2; D not resolved. The V and J ends lost 6 bases and 5 bases respectively, with 19 bases between them. Germline lookup yields CDR1 KGHSH and CDR2 LQKENI. This CDR3 has 16 residues. The CDR3 loop reads CASSPQTGSLTGELFF. CDR3 nucleotide sequence: TGTGCCAGCTCGCCCCAGACCGGGTCTTTAACCGGGGAGCTGTTTTTT.

The gene calls are TRBV27 and TRBJ1-1; possible D gene TRBD1, 5 bases. In germline, CDR1 is MNHEY, CDR2 SMNVEV (reference sequence). The CDR3 sequence is 15 residues long. Trimming took off 0 bases at V and 4 bases at J, with 12 bases between the two ends. The CDR3 bases are TGTGCCAGCAGTTTATCATTCGGAGGGACCACTGAAGCTTTCTTT. Its protein product is CASSLSFGGTTEAFF.

The chain couples TRBV15 to TRBJ2-5, with TRBD2 matching 8 bases. This CDR3 is 17 amino acids long. V gave up 1 base and J gave up 0 bases; unmatched junction bases: 7. Germline assignment: CDR1 LNHNV and CDR2 YYDKDF (reference sequence). In DNA form, the CDR3 reads TGTGCCACCAGCAGAGGTGTGGGGACTAGGGACCAAGAGACCCAGTACTTC. Encoded protein: CATSRGVGTRDQETQYF.

This clone was recorded only once. V usage is TRBV7-2 and J usage is TRBJ2-3; D possibly corresponds to TRBD2 (6 bases). This CDR3 has 15 residues. CDR1 is SGHTA and CDR2 is FQGNSA in the germline V gene. Trimming pared 6 bases from V and 0 bases from J, leaving 13 bases between. The CDR3 nucleotides read TGTGCCAGCAGTTCGGGAGCGGGCAGCACAGATACGCAGTATTTT. Its translation is CASSSGAGSTDTQYF. The full variable domain, its missing parts supplied by reference TRBV7-2 and TRBJ2-3, is GAGVSQSPSNKVTEKGKDVELRCDPISGHTALYWYRQSLGQGLEFLIYFQGNSAPDKSGLPSDRFSAERTGGSVSTLTIQRTQQEDSAVYLCASSSGAGSTDTQYFGPGTRLTVL.

The J gene is TRBJ2-3, the V gene TRBV7-2; TRBD2 aligns across 9 bases. This CDR3 region has 15 residues. After removal of 5 bases from V and 2 bases from J, the junction contained 5 bases not matched to a gene. The germline V gene encodes CDR1 SGHTA and CDR2 FQGNSA. CDR3 amino acids: CASSVRGGDTDTQYF. The CDR3 coding sequence is TGTGCCAGCAGCGTGCGGGGGGGGGACACAGATACGCAGTATTTT.

This chain links TRBV21-1 with TRBJ2-2; the table names TRBD1, a call not compared with the DNA. TRBV21-1 is a listed pseudogene. The length of the CDR3 is 16 residues. CDR3 sequence: CARISPTGPVTGELFF. The DNA for the CDR3 is TGTGCCAGAATCTCTCCGACAGGACCAGTCACCGGGGAGCTGTTTTTT.

The V and J genes are TRBV18 and TRBJ2-1, with D perhaps matching TRBD2 (6 bases). V gave up 4 bases and J gave up 0 bases, with 19 bases separating them. The germline gives CDR1 KGHSH, CDR2 LQKENI. The CDR3 is 18 amino acids. As DNA, the CDR3 is TGTGCCAGCTCACAAAACGCAGGAGGGGTTGACTCCTACAATGAGCAGTTCTTC. Residues: CASSQNAGGVDSYNEQFF.

The J gene is TRBJ1-1, the V gene TRBV10-3; D is uncertain. Germline CDR1 ENHRY, CDR2 SYGVKD. The CDR3 contains 12 residues. Deletions cut 4 bases from V and 7 bases from J, with 10 bases between. The CDR3 protein is CAISGGGGEAFF. CDR3 in DNA: TGTGCCATCAGTGGGGGAGGTGGTGAAGCTTTCTTT.

This clone has only a few counts. This sequence joins TRBV2 and TRBJ1-5; 10 nucleotides line up with TRBD1. The CDR3 length is 15 residues. CDR1 is SNHLY, CDR2 FYNNEI, per germline. The V gene end was trimmed by 5 bases and the J gene end by 6 bases; junction bases not matched to a gene: 7. CDR3 residues: CASSPTGGFGQPQHF. CDR3 sequence (DNA): TGTGCCAGCAGTCCGACAGGGGGCTTCGGTCAGCCCCAGCATTTT.

The J gene is TRBJ2-2, the V gene TRBV6-8, with 10 nucleotides matching TRBD1. V was clipped by 5 bases and J by 4 bases; unmatched bases: 1. Germline CDR1 is MNHGY and CDR2 is SAAAGT. This CDR3 spans 14 amino acids. The CDR3 nucleotides read TGTGCCAGCAGTCGGACAGGGGGCACCGGGGAGCTGTTTTTT. Amino acids: CASSRTGGTGELFF.

The J gene is TRBJ1-2, the V gene TRBV2; perhaps TRBD1 as D (6 bases). Germline V gene lookup returns CDR1 SNHLY and CDR2 FYNNEI. V was cut by 4 bases and J by 5 bases, with 14 bases left in between. This CDR3 is 14 amino acids long. In nucleotides, the CDR3 is TGTGCCAGCAGTGCACAGGGCCCCACATATGGCTACACCTTC. Translated, it gives CASSAQGPTYGYTF.

The V call is TRBV6-5, the J call TRBJ1-2; 9 nucleotides align to TRBD1. The V gene's germline CDR1 is MNHEY and CDR2 SVGAGI. Trimming took 4 bases from V and 6 from J; bases not matched to a gene: 6. This CDR3 contains 14 residues. The CDR3 protein is CASSFRQGVDGYTF. The DNA of the CDR3 is TGTGCCAGCAGTTTCCGACAGGGGGTAGATGGCTACACCTTC.

This chain links TRBV20-1 with TRBJ1-1; perhaps TRBD1 as D (5 bases). Germline lookup yields CDR1 DFQATT and CDR2 SNEGSKA (reference sequence). CDR3 size: 11 residues. The CDR3 is CSPRGYTEAFF. As DNA, the CDR3 is TGCAGCCCACGGGGGTACACTGAAGCTTTCTTT.

The chain uses TRBV20-1 and TRBJ1-4, with a possible D match to TRBD1 (5 bases). Germline-derived CDR1 and CDR2 are DFQATT and SNEGSKA (reference sequence). V was cut by 3 bases and J by 10 bases, with 15 bases left in between. The CDR3 has 13 amino acids. The CDR3 coding sequence is TGCAGTGCTAGTTCCAGGGAAGCCGTAAAACTGTTTTTT. It translates to CSASSREAVKLFF.

This sequence joins TRBV20-1 and TRBJ2-2; no clear D gene. Germline CDR1 reads DFQATT; CDR2 reads SNEGSKA (reference sequence). The CDR3 is made up of 14 amino acids. V lost 3 bases and J lost 5, with 13 bases in between. CDR3 sequence: CSASLVSGTGELFF. CDR3 nucleotides: TGCAGTGCTAGTCTGGTTTCAGGAACCGGGGAGCTGTTTTTT.

This clone was observed a single time. This chain connects TRBV7-9 to TRBJ2-5; 7 bases fit TRBD1. The V gene end was trimmed by 0 bases and the J gene end by 2 bases; junction bases not matched to a gene: 15. Germline values: CDR1 SEHNR, CDR2 FQNEAQ (reference sequence). This CDR3 is 19 amino acids long. DNA of the CDR3: TGTGCCAGCAGCTTAGCGCACGAGGGAACAGGGGTGGGACAAGAGACCCAGTACTTC. Encoded protein: CASSLAHEGTGVGQETQYF.

The DNA of the CDR3 is TGTGCCAGCAGCCCTCCCGGGATGAACACTGAAGCTTTCTTT. It is translated as CASSPPGMNTEAFF. The rearrangement uses TRBV7-9 and TRBJ1-1, with D hard to call. Germline assignment: CDR1 SEHNR and CDR2 FQNEAQ (reference sequence). The CDR3 has 14 residues. Trimming removed 5 bases at V and 0 bases at J, with 10 bases between. Looking up the rest from reference TRBV7-9 and TRBJ1-1 gives the full variable domain: DTGVSQNPRHKITKRGQNVTFRCDPISEHNRLYWYRQTLGQGPEFLTYFQNEAQLEKSRLLSDRFSAERPKGSFSTLEIQRTEQGDSAMYLCASSPPGMNTEAFFGQGTRLTVV.

V and J are TRBV27 and TRBJ2-7; 7 nucleotides line up with TRBD1. CDR3 size: 15 residues. With 1 base clipped from V and 3 bases from J, the junction kept 6 bases outside the gene matches. Germline-derived CDR1 and CDR2 are MNHEY and SMNVEV (reference sequence). The CDR3 protein is CASSLWSQGNYEQYF. In DNA, the CDR3 is TGTGCCAGCAGTTTATGGTCACAGGGGAACTACGAGCAGTACTTC.

The rearrangement uses TRBV2 and TRBJ1-2; D not resolved. The CDR3 is made up of 11 amino acids. The V end was cut by 8 bases, the J end by 3 bases, with 7 bases between. Germline CDR1 is SNHLY and CDR2 is FYNNEI. The CDR3 DNA is TGTGCCAGCTCTGGCCACTATGGCTACACCTTC. This gives the protein CASSGHYGYTF.

J is TRBJ2-7 and V is TRBV30, with TRBD1 as a possible D gene (5 bases). Trimming stripped 5 bases from V and 5 bases from J, with 22 bases between. Germline V gene data show CDR1 as GTSNPN and CDR2 as SVGIG (reference sequence). The length of the CDR3 is 15 residues. This chain's CDR3 is CAWGAGGHGAHEQYF. CDR3 coding DNA: TGTGCCTGGGGAGCCGGTGGACATGGGGCCCACGAGCAGTACTTC.

This clone appeared once. The rearrangement links TRBV24-1 to TRBJ2-7, with 8 positions matching TRBD1. Trimming took 4 bases from V and 6 from J; bases not matched to a gene: 7. CDR3 length: 14 residues. Germline CDR1 KGHDR, CDR2 SFDVKD. The CDR3 DNA reads TGTGCCACCAGTGACCCTCGGACAGGGAGCGAGCAGTACTTC. Amino acids: CATSDPRTGSEQYF.

In DNA, the CDR3 is TGTGCCAGCAGAGCTCCCGGCGGTGGCACCGGGGAGCTGTTTTTT. The encoded protein is CASRAPGGGTGELFF. The rearrangement uses TRBV13 and TRBJ2-2, with D hard to call. The CDR3 covers 15 residues. Germline assignment: CDR1 PRHDT and CDR2 FYEKMQ (reference sequence). The ends were cut back, 6 bases at V and 4 bases at J, with 15 bases in the middle.

V usage is TRBV29-1 and J usage is TRBJ1-1; a weak D match, TRBD1 (5 bases). The V end lost 4 bases, the J end lost 0 bases, and 9 bases lay between the germline ends. CDR1 and CDR2 (germline): SQVTM, ANQGSEA. This CDR3 is built from 13 residues. In DNA form, the CDR3 reads TGCAGCGTTGCAGGGAACATGAACACTGAAGCTTTCTTT. Its protein is CSVAGNMNTEAFF.

The rearrangement joins TRBV19 to TRBJ1-2; TRBD1 matches at 7 bases. The CDR3 sequence is 16 residues long. Germline V gene data show CDR1 as LNHDA and CDR2 as SQIVND (reference sequence). V shed 6 bases and J 4 bases; nucleotides not matched to a gene: 14. The CDR3 DNA sequence: TGTGCCAGTAGCATGGGGGTCCGACAGGGCTTCTATGGCTACACCTTC. Translating it yields CASSMGVRQGFYGYTF.

The genes are TRBV29-1 and TRBJ1-2; 11 nucleotides match TRBD1. Germline CDR1 and CDR2: SQVTM and ANQGSEA. The CDR3 is 13 amino acids. V lost 7 bases and J lost 2; bases outside the gene matches: 3. Written as DNA, the CDR3 is TGCAGCGCCGGACAGGGGGCAAACTATGGCTACACCTTC. It is translated as CSAGQGANYGYTF.

As regards this clone: Other DNA variants within this sample encode the same CDR3. The rearrangement joins TRBV28 to TRBJ1-2; no clear D. The germline gives CDR1 MDHEN, CDR2 SYDVKM. V was cut by 7 bases and J by 4 bases, with 7 bases left in between. CDR3 length equals 11 residues. This chain's CDR3 is CASTSSYGYTF. The CDR3 nucleotides read TGTGCCAGCACTTCGAGCTATGGCTACACCTTC.

This clone was counted once. The rearrangement joins TRBV3-1 (or the pseudogene TRBV3-2) to TRBJ2-5; 9 bases fit TRBD1. The germline V gene encodes CDR1 LGHDT and CDR2 YNNKEL (reference sequence). The J segment lost 5 bases and the V segment lost 4 bases, leaving 8 bases of the junction unmatched. CDR3 size: 15 residues. For the CDR3, the DNA is TGTGCCAGCAGCCGGTCGGGACAGGGAACGGAGACCCAGTACTTC. Translation gives CASSRSGQGTETQYF.